This T cell receptor beta chain was identified during a study of T-cell reconstitution after alpha-beta-depleted transplantation in children. Findings and limits, study-wide: In patients about two months after transplant, alpha-beta T cells reportedly arose from several hundred expanded graft clones.

CDR1 is KGHSH, CDR2 LQKENI, per germline. The CDR3 spans 14 residues. V dropped 3 bases and J dropped 7; count of bases not matched to a gene: 0. Concerning this clonotype: Its antigen is still unknown.

Library preparation (for TCRbeta) was performed with unique molecular identifiers. TCRdb redid the calling of the PCR reads with MiXCR, one entry per CDR3 protein. The repertoire has about 640,000 distinct CDR3 sequences, around 13% of them found once; the top ten carry about 2.2%. The receptor comes from a male patient between 10 and 17 years old who had a stem cell transplant for acute myeloid leukemia, so the T cells may come from the graft donor. V gene TRBV18 combines with J gene TRBJ2-7; 16 bases fit TRBD2. The sample consisted of PBMCs, mostly from graft donor cells, taken 360 days after TCRalphabeta/CD19-depleted stem cell transplant. DNA of the CDR3: TGTGCCAGCTCACCGGGACTAGCGGGAGGGGAGCAGTACTTC. Amino acid sequence: CASSPGLAGGEQYF.